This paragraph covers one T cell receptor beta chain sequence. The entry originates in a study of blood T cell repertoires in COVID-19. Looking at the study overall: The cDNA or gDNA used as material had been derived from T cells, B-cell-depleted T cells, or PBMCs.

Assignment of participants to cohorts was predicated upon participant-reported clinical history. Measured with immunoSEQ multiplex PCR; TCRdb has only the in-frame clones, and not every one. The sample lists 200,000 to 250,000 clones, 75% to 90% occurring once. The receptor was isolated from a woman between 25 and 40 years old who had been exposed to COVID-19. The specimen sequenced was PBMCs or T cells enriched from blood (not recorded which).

DNA for the CDR3: TGTGCCAGCAGTGATTTTTGGTTAGTGGACACTGAAGCTTTCTTT. Encoded protein: CASSDFWLVDTEAFF. V and J are TRBV2 and TRBJ1-1, with unresolved D. There are 15 residues in the CDR3. Between the trimmed V and J ends, which lost 3 bases and 3 bases, there was a span of 14 bases. The V gene's germline CDR1 is SNHLY and CDR2 FYNNEI. The variable domain in full, completed from reference TRBV2 and TRBJ1-1, reads EPEVTQTPSHQVTQMGQEVILRCVPISNHLYFYWYRQILGQKVEFLVSFYNNEISEKSEIFDDQFSVERPDGSNFTLKIRSTKLEDSAMYFCASSDFWLVDTEAFFGQGTRLTVV.